Listed here is a single T cell receptor beta chain. Antigen specificity is unknown. This specimen belongs to a study of T cell repertoires in cytomegalovirus infection. As for the study in general: CMV epitopes that were recently identified and HLA-C-restricted were used alongside well-studied HLA-B-restricted ones. Both CMV infection and a matching HLA type were indicated by public TCR beta signatures.

The study's findings and limits: Identification of carriers of CMV plus the relevant HLA was performed using cumulative public TCR beta family frequency. Clonotypes of TCR beta that were HLA-C-restricted and CMV-specific dominated the ex vivo response.

TCRdb processed the reads anew with MiXCR; each CDR3 protein has one entry. The sample consists of 450,000 to 650,000 distinct CDR3 sequences, 40% of them appearing once. The CDR3 spans 14 residues. After removal of 10 bases from V and 0 bases from J, the junction contained 5 bases not matched to a gene. Germline values: CDR1 SEHNR, CDR2 FQNEAQ (reference sequence). The chain is built from TRBV7-9 and TRBJ2-7; 11 bases map to TRBD1. The material was cultured PBMCs, obtained from culture after CMV antigen stimulation. This receptor was taken from a human donor in good health (CMV status not recorded). Some clones in this sample may be carry-over from other donors' samples. The CDR3 region has the DNA TGTGCCACAAGAGGGACAGGGGGCTCCTACGAGCAGTACTTC. Its protein product is CATRGTGGSYEQYF.